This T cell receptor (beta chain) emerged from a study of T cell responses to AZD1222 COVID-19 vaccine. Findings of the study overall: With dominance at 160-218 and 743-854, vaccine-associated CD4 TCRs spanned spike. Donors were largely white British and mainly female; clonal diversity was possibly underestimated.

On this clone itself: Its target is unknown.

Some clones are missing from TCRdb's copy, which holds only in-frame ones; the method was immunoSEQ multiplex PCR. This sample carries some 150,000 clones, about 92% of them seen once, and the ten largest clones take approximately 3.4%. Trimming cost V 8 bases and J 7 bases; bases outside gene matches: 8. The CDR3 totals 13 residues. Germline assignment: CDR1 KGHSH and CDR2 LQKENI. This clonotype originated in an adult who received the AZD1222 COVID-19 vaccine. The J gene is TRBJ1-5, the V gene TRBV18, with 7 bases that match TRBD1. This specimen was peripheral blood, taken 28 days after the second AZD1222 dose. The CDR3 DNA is TGTGCCAGCACCGGGACAGTGGACCAGCCCCAGCATTTT. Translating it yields CASTGTVDQPQHF. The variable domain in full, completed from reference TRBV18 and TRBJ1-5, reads NAGVMQNPRHLVRRRGQEARLRCSPMKGHSHVYWYRQLPEEGLKFMVYLQKENIIDESGMPKERFSAEFPKEGPSILRIQQVVRGDSAAYFCASTGTVDQPQHFGDGTRLSIL.